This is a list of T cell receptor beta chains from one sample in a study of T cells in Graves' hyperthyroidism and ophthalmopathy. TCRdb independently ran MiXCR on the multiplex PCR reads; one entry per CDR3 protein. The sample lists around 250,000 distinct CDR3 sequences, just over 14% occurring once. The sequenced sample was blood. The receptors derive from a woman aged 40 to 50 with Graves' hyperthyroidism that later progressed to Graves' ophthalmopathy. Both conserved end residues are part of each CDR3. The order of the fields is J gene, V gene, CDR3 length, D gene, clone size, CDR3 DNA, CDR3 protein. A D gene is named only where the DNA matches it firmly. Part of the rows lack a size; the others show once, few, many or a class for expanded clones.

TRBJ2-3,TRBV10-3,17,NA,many,TGTGCCATCAGTAGACAGGGAATAGCGGGGAGCACAGATACGCAGTATTTT,CAISRQGIAGSTDTQYF
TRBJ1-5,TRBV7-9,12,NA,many,TGTGCCAGCAGCTTGGGGAATCAGCCCCAGCATTTT,CASSLGNQPQHF
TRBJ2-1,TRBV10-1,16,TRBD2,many,TGCGCCAGCAGTGAGTACGGACGGGAGGGCTACAATGAGCAGTTCTTC,CASSEYGREGYNEQFF
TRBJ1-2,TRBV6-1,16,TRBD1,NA,TGTGCCAGCAGTGAAGTAAATACAGGGGGCATCGCTGGCTACACCTTC,CASSEVNTGGIAGYTF
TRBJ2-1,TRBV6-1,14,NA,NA,TGTGCCAGCAAGCATCCTAGTGGAGGCAATGAGCAGTTCTTC,CASKHPSGGNEQFF
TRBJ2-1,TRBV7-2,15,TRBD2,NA,TGTGCCAGCAGCTCCGGGACTACATCCTACAATGAGCAGTTCTTC,CASSSGTTSYNEQFF
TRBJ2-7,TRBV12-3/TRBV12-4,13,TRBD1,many,TGTGCCAGCAGTCTAACAGGGGGCTACGAGCAGTACTTC,CASSLTGGYEQYF
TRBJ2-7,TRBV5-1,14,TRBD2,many,TGTGCCAGCAGTTTGACTAGCGGGAGCTACGAGCAGTACTTC,CASSLTSGSYEQYF
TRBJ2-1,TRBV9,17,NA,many,TGTGCCAGCAGCGTAAGGCAAGACCTGCTTCCCTACAATGAGCAGTTCTTC,CASSVRQDLLPYNEQFF
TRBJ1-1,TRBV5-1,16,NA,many,TGCGCCAGCAGCTGGGGAACAGTTCCTGTTATCACTGAAGCTTTCTTT,CASSWGTVPVITEAFF
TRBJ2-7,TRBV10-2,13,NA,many,TGCGCCAGCAGTGAGCGGTTGCCCTACGAGCAGTACTTC,CASSERLPYEQYF
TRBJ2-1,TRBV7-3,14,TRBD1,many,TGTGCCAGCAGCTCGGGACAGGGGTTAAATGAGCAGTTCTTC,CASSSGQGLNEQFF
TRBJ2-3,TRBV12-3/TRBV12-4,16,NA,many,TGTGCCAGCAGTTTTAGTCTACTGCTACAGGGAGATACGCAGTATTTT,CASSFSLLLQGDTQYF
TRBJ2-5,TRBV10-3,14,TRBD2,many,TGTGCCATCAGACAGCGGGAGGGACAAGAGACCCAGTACTTC,CAIRQREGQETQYF
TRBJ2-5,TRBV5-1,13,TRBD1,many,TGCGCCAGCAGCCCACAGGGGGGTGAGACCCAGTACTTC,CASSPQGGETQYF
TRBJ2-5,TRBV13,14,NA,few,TGTGCCAGCAGCTTAGGAGACCGATGGGGGACCCAGTACTTC,CASSLGDRWGTQYF
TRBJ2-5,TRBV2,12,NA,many,TGTGCCAGCAAAGCGAGACAAGAGACCCAGTACTTC,CASKARQETQYF
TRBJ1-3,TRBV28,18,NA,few,TGTGCCAGCAGTTTATTCCGACCGGGACGGATCTCTGGAAACACCATATATTTT,CASSLFRPGRISGNTIYF